The sequence of this TCR beta chain was determined in a study of STAT5B mutations in CD4+ large granular lymphocyte leukemia. Profiled with immunoSEQ multiplex PCR; TCRdb holds only in-frame clones, not every one. The sample lists 30,000 to 40,000 clones, less than 80% occurring once. Study-level findings and limits: No patients shared main leukemic clonotypes, though roughly 27% appeared at low frequency elsewhere. Higher CD4+ than CD8+ T-LGLL clonality might reflect small sample size.

Remarks on this clone: Its target is unknown.

The clonotype was recovered from a human donor in good health. The sequencing sample was made of CD4+ T cells from blood buffy coats.

Here the CDR3 reads CASSLNRGRRNTEAFF. The CDR3 region has the DNA TGTGCCAGCAGCCTAAACAGGGGGCGGCGGAACACTGAAGCTTTCTTT. V usage is TRBV7-8 and J usage is TRBJ1-1, with 9 bases fitting TRBD1. The CDR3 is made up of 16 amino acids. Germline V gene data show CDR1 as SGHVS and CDR2 as FQNEAQ. The V and J ends lost 5 bases and 1 base, in that order; junction bases with no gene match: 8. The full variable domain, its missing parts supplied by reference TRBV7-8 and TRBJ1-1, is GAGVSQSPRYKVAKRGQDVALRCDPISGHVSLFWYQQALGQGPEFLTYFQNEAQLDKSGLPSDRFFAERPEGSVSTLKIQRTQQEDSAVYLCASSLNRGRRNTEAFFGQGTRLTVV.